This T cell receptor beta chain derives from a study of sequential checkpoint blockade in melanoma. Profiling relied on immunoSEQ multiplex PCR, and the TCRdb table lists in-frame clones only, not all of them. In the table there are roughly 28,000 clones, roughly 81% of which are singletons. In germline, CDR1 is SGHDT, CDR2 YYEEEE. V was clipped by 4 bases and J by 1 base; unmatched bases: 8. The CDR3 loop spans 17 amino acids. The treatment denotes: randomized to nivolumab then ipilimumab (arm A) or the reverse (arm B). This TCR derives from a human donor with melanoma. Material: CD8+ T cells sorted from blood (inferred from file names), obtained from a patient given nivolumab and ipilimumab in sequence. This rearrangement joins TRBV5-6 to TRBJ2-6, with TRBD1 matching 7 bases. CDR3 amino acids: CASSNRDSPSGANVLTF. For the CDR3, the DNA is TGTGCCAGCAGCAACCGGGACAGCCCGTCTGGGGCCAACGTCCTGACTTTC. Together with reference TRBV5-6 and TRBJ2-6, the CDR3 gives the full variable domain: DAGVTQSPTHLIKTRGQQVTLRCSPKSGHDTVSWYQQALGQGPQFIFQYYEEEERQRGNFPDRFSGHQFPNYSSELNVNALLLGDSALYLCASSNRDSPSGANVLTFGAGSRLTVL.